This T cell receptor (beta chain) derives from a study of cytomegalovirus exposure and HLA in healthy donors. Germline CDR1 and CDR2: SQVTM and ANQGSEA. The CDR3 is made up of 16 amino acids. The J segment lost 0 bases and the V segment lost 5 bases, leaving 11 bases of the junction unmatched. Study-wide findings and caveats: A few CMV-associated chains proved CMV antigen-specific in vitro. It was approximately 170 TCR beta chains that were listed as cytomegalovirus-associated.

As for this clone: Its antigen is as yet unknown.

PCR employed 60 Vbeta and 13 Jbeta primers. Libraries were prepared by immunoSEQ multiplex PCR; TCRdb keeps only in-frame clonotypes and omits some of them. Counted here are under 150,000 clones, about 81% occurring once; the ten biggest clones make up almost 6%. This TCR came from a woman aged 40 to 50 in good health and CMV-seropositive. The rearrangement uses TRBV29-1 and TRBJ2-7; 9 bases are shared with TRBD2. The specimen sequenced was PBMCs. For the CDR3, the DNA is TGCAGCGTTAGGGGGCTAGCGGGAAGGAGCTCCTACGAGCAGTACTTC. This translates into CSVRGLAGRSSYEQYF.